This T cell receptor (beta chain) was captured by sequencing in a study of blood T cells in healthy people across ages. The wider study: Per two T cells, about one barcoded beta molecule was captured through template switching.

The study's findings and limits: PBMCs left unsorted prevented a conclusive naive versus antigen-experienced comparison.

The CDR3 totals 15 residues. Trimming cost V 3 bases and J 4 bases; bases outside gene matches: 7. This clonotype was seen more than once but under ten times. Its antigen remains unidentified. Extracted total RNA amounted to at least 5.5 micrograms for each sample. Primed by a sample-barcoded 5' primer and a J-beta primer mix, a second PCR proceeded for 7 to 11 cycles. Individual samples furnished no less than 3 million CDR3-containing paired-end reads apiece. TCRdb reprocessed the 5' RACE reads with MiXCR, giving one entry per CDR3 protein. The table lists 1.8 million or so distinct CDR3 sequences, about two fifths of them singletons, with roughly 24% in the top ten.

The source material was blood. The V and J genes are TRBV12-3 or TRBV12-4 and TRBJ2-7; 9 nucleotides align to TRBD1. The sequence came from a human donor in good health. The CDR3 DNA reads TGTGCCAGCAGTTTCGGACAGGGGTATCAATACGAGCAGTACTTC. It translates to CASSFGQGYQYEQYF.